The clone carrying this T cell receptor beta chain was picked up a small number of times. Its antigen is not identified. The entry originates in a study of a mutant IDH1 vaccine in newly diagnosed glioma. Study-wide background: Beginning 4-6 weeks after radiotherapy alone, or with temozolomide cycles, vaccination took place. V12 came at week 35, V13 at week 47.

Unmatched junction bases numbered 4, after V lost 2 bases and J lost 10 bases. CDR1 SEHNR and CDR2 FQNEAQ come from the germline V gene (reference sequence). The CDR3 is 14 amino acids. Noted time point: week 47, end of study. Mutant IDH1 20-mer peptide, at 300 ug, made up each vaccine dose, with topical imiquimod. Using immunoSEQ multiplex PCR, the repertoire was profiled, and TCRdb retains in-frame clones only, with some absent. The sample includes some 50,000 clones, less than 75% of them seen just once. The J gene is TRBJ1-6, the V gene TRBV7-9; 8 bases match TRBD1. This sample comprised peripheral blood mononuclear cells (PBMCs), obtained from a glioma patient whose treatment included an IDH1 peptide vaccine. This clonotype originated in a man between 40 and 49 years old with glioma. Some clones in this sample may be carry-over from other donors' samples. The CDR3 nucleotides are TGTGCCAGCAGCTTACAGGGGGCAGGATCACCCCTCCACTTT. Protein: CASSLQGAGSPLHF. The full variable domain, in which reference TRBV7-9 and TRBJ1-6 provide the parts outside the CDR3, is DTGVSQNPRHKITKRGQNVTFRCDPISEHNRLYWYRQTLGQGPEFLTYFQNEAQLEKSRLLSDRFSAERPKGSFSTLEIQRTEQGDSAMYLCASSLQGAGSPLHFGNGTRLTVT.